This entry features one TCR beta chain sequence. As yet, its antigen is unknown. These data come from a study of cytomegalovirus exposure and HLA in healthy donors. Data came from immunoSEQ multiplex PCR; TCRdb stores just in-frame clones and leaves some out. The table has 100,000 to 150,000 clones, 75% to 90% seen once. Study-wide findings and caveats: The authors listed roughly 150 TCR beta chains as cytomegalovirus-associated.

Trimming pared 2 bases from V and 1 base from J, leaving 9 bases between. CDR3 length: 16 amino acids. Germline V CDR1 and CDR2: MNHNS, SASEGT. Sequencing used PBMCs. The receptor's source is a woman younger than 35 in good health and CMV-seronegative. The chain uses TRBV6-1 and TRBJ1-6, with D unresolved. CDR3 DNA sequence: TGTGCCAGCAGTGAATCGGGGTGGTCCTATAATTCACCCCTCCACTTT. Translating it yields CASSESGWSYNSPLHF.